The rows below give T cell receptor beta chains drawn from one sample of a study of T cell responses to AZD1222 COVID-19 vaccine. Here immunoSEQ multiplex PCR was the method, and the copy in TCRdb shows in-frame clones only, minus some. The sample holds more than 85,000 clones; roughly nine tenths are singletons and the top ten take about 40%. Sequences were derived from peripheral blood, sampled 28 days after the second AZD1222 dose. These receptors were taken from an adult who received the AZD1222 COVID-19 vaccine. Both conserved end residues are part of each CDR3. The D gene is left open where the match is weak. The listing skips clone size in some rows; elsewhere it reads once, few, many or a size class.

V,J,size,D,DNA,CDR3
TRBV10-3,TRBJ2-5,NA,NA,TGTGCCATCAGTGAGGGCTGGCAAGAGACCCAGTACTTC,CAISEGWQETQYF
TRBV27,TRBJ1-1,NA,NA,TGTGCCAGCAGTACACCACAGCGCACTGAAGCTTTCTTT,CASSTPQRTEAFF
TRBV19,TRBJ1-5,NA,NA,TGTGCCAGTACCAAAGTGAGGGGGGGTAAGAGCAATCAGCCCCAGCATTTT,CASTKVRGGKSNQPQHF
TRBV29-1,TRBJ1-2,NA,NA,TGCAGCGTTGAACACGGGGCAGAAGGAGGCTACACCTTC,CSVEHGAEGGYTF
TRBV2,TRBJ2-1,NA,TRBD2,TGTGCCAGCAGTGAAGCGGATGGACTAGCGGGAGATGAGCAGTTCTTC,CASSEADGLAGDEQFF
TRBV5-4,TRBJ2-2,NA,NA,TGTGCCAGCAGCCCCTTTGCGGGGCAGAACACCGGGGAGCTGTTTTTT,CASSPFAGQNTGELFF
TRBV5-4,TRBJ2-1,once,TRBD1,TGTGCCAGCAGCTCCGGACAGGGGGTGAGAAATGAGCAGTTCTTC,CASSSGQGVRNEQFF
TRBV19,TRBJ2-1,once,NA,TGTGCCAGTAGTGTTCAGGGGACCGCATTGACTGAGCAGTTCTTC,CASSVQGTALTEQFF
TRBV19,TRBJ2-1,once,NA,TGTGCCAGTAGTATAACCGTGAACAATGAGCAGTTCTTC,CASSITVNNEQFF
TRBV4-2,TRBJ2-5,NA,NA,TGTGCCAGCAGCCAAGATGGGTTGGTTGCGGGGAGTGAGACCCAGTACTTC,CASSQDGLVAGSETQYF
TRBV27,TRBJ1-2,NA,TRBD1,TGTGCCAGCAGTTCCTCAGGGGGACGGCGCCGTGTCGGCTACACCTTC,CASSSSGGRRRVGYTF
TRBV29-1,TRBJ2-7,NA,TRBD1,TGCAGCGTTGAGGGGACAGGGCACAGCTCCTACGAGCAGTACTTC,CSVEGTGHSSYEQYF
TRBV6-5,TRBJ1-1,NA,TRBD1,TGTGCCAGCAGTTACGGCACAGGGGACACTGAAGCTTTCTTT,CASSYGTGDTEAFF
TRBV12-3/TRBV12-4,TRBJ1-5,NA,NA,TGTGCCAGCAGTTTGGAAAGCAATCAGCCCCAGCATTTT,CASSLESNQPQHF
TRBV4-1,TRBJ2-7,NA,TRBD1,TGCGCCAGCAGCCACTCCCCTGGCCTACAGGGGGCCGGTTCCTACGAGCAGTACTTC,CASSHSPGLQGAGSYEQYF
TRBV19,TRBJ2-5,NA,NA,TGTGCCAGTAGTATTGGAGGTTCGGAGACCCAGTACTTC,CASSIGGSETQYF
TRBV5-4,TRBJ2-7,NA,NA,TGTGCCAGCAGCTTGATGGGCAGATCAGGCGAGCAGTACTTC,CASSLMGRSGEQYF
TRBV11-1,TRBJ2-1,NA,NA,TGTGCCAGCAGCACCGGGGCATACAATGAGCAGTTCTTC,CASSTGAYNEQFF
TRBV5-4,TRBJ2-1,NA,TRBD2,TGTGCCAGCAGCTTCCCTAGCGGATCCCCGCCGTTCTTC,CASSFPSGSPPFF
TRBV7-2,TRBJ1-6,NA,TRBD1,TGTGCCAGCAGCTCCGCGGGACAGGGGGCTAATTCACCCCTCCACTTT,CASSSAGQGANSPLHF
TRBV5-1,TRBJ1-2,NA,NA,TGCGCCAGCAGCTTAAGTAGTTATGGCTACACCTTC,CASSLSSYGYTF
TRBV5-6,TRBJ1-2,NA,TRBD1,TGTGCCAGCAGCCCTTTAGGGGGCTCCGGCTACACCTTC,CASSPLGGSGYTF
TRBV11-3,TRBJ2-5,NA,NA,TGTGCCAGCAGCACAATAGGTCAGGCCCAGTACTTC,CASSTIGQAQYF
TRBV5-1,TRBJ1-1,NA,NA,TGCGCCAGCAGCTTGGGGCAGGGGCTGGGCACTGAAGCTTTCTTT,CASSLGQGLGTEAFF
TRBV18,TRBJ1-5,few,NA,TGTGCCAGCTCACGAGGGGATCAGCCCCAGCATTTT,CASSRGDQPQHF
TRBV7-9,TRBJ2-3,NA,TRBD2,TGTGCCAGCAGCGCTTCTAGCGGGAGCACAGATACGCAGTATTTT,CASSASSGSTDTQYF
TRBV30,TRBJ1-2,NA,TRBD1,TGTGCCTGGATCGGGCGGGACAGGGGAGCAGCTGGCTATGGCTACACCTTC,CAWIGRDRGAAGYGYTF
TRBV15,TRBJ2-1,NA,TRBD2,TGTGCCACCAGCAGGACACCTAGCGGGAGTAATGAGCAGTTCTTC,CATSRTPSGSNEQFF
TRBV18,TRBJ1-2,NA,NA,TGTGCCAGCTCAACCACCGCGCGGGACAATAACTATGGCTACACCTTC,CASSTTARDNNYGYTF
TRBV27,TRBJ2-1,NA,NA,TGTGCCAGCACACGGGACGGGTACAATGAGCAGTTCTTC,CASTRDGYNEQFF
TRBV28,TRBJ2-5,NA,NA,TGTGCCAGCAGTTTAGGTCCTCACCAAGAGACCCAGTACTTC,CASSLGPHQETQYF
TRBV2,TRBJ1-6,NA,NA,TGTGCCAGCAGTGAAGGCGCGAGCGATTCACCCCTCCACTTT,CASSEGASDSPLHF
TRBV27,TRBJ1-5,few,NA,TGTGCCAGCAGCTGGTACCGGGACACGAGCTCTTATAGCAATCAGCCCCAGCATTTT,CASSWYRDTSSYSNQPQHF
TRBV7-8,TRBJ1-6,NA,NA,TGTGCCAGCAGCTTAACCGTGGCCAATTCACCCCTCCACTTT,CASSLTVANSPLHF
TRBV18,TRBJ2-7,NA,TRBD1,TGTGCCAGCTCCCCCGGGACAGGCCTTGGTGGCGAGCAGTACTTC,CASSPGTGLGGEQYF
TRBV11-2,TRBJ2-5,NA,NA,TGTGCCAGCAGCTGGGCGGGCACCCAAGAGACCCAGTACTTC,CASSWAGTQETQYF
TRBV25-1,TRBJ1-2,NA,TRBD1,TGTGCCAGCAGACCCGGGACAGGGGGTATTGGTGGCTACACCTTC,CASRPGTGGIGGYTF
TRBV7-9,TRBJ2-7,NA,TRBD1,TGTGCCAGCAGCTGGGACCGACAGGGCCAGCAGTACTTC,CASSWDRQGQQYF
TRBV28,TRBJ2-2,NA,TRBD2,TGTGCCATCACACCCGGGGGGGGCAGGACCGGGGAGCTGTTTTTT,CAITPGGGRTGELFF
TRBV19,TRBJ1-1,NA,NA,TGTGCCAGTAGTAAAGGAATGAACACTGAAGCTTTCTTT,CASSKGMNTEAFF
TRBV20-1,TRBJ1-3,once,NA,TGCAGTGCTAGTGGACAGACCTACTCTGGAAACACCATATATTTT,CSASGQTYSGNTIYF
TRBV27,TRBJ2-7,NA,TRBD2,TGTGCCAGCAGTCTCGCCGGGACTAGCGGCTCCTACGAGCAGTACTTC,CASSLAGTSGSYEQYF
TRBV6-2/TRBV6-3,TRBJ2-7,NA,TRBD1,TGTGCCAGCAGTACCCGGACAGGGTCGTACGAGCAGTACTTC,CASSTRTGSYEQYF
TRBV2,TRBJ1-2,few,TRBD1,TGTGCCAGCAAGCAGACAACAGGGGCGGGCTACACCTTC,CASKQTTGAGYTF
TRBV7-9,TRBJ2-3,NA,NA,TGTGCCAGCAGCTTATTGGGGCATGACACAGATACGCAGTATTTT,CASSLLGHDTDTQYF
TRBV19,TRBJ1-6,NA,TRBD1,TGTGCCAGTAGTATGGGACAGGCGGAGAATTCACCCCTCCACTTT,CASSMGQAENSPLHF
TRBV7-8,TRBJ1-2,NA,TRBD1,TGTGCCAGCAGCCCCTGGACAGGGATTAACTATGGCTACACCTTC,CASSPWTGINYGYTF
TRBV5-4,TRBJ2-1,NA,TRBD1,TGTGCCAGCAGCAAGACAGGGTTTGGGGTAAAGTACAATGAGCAGTTCTTC,CASSKTGFGVKYNEQFF
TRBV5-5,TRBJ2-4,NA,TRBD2,TGTGCCAGCAGCTTTGGCCAGCGGGAAACCAAAAACATTCAGTACTTC,CASSFGQRETKNIQYF
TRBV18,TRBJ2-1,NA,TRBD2,TGTGCCAGCTCACCACCAGCGGGAGGGCCGTACAATGAGCAGTTCTTC,CASSPPAGGPYNEQFF
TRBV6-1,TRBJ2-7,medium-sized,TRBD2,TGTGCCAGCAGTGAAGAAGGTAGCGGGAGCTACGAGCAGTACTTC,CASSEEGSGSYEQYF
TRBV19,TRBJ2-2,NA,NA,TGTGCCAGTAGTAGGCCCAAGAACACCGGGGAGCTGTTTTTT,CASSRPKNTGELFF
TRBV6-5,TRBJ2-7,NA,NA,TGTGCCAGCAGTTCCGGACAGGAGCAGTACTTC,CASSSGQEQYF